This T cell receptor (beta chain) was observed in a study of blood T cell repertoires in COVID-19. Study-wide background: Some COVID-19 samples were acute and others convalescent; all came from the United States, Italy and Spain. Nucleic acid was either cDNA or gDNA, and it came from T cells, B-cell-depleted T cells, or PBMCs.

Per the study methods: Researchers report that nucleated cell counts were estimated from reference gene primer amplification. Repertoires were generated with immunoSEQ multiplex PCR, while TCRdb's copy carries only in-frame clones and drops some. Clone size and the V and J calls come from that table; the DNA yielded D and trimming. Of fewer than 55,000 clones listed, around 86% are singletons. CDR3 length equals 13 residues. V trimming: 5 bases; J trimming: 8 bases; junction bases outside the gene matches: 8. Germline loops: CDR1 KGHSH, CDR2 LQKENI. The gene calls are TRBV18 and TRBJ1-2; 7 nucleotides agree with TRBD1. This TCR was recovered from an older woman with acute or convalescent COVID-19. The sequenced sample consisted of peripheral blood. CDR3 coding DNA: TGTGCCAGCTCAGCCACAGGGGAAGAGGGCTACACCTTC. Protein sequence: CASSATGEEGYTF. Together with reference TRBV18 and TRBJ1-2, the CDR3 gives the full variable domain: NAGVMQNPRHLVRRRGQEARLRCSPMKGHSHVYWYRQLPEEGLKFMVYLQKENIIDESGMPKERFSAEFPKEGPSILRIQQVVRGDSAAYFCASSATGEEGYTFGSGTRLTVV.